These 3 T cell receptor beta chains came from one sample sequenced in a study of shared clonotypes between healthy human individuals. The assay was immunoSEQ multiplex PCR, and TCRdb's table has in-frame clones only and misses some. This sample has roughly 500,000 clones, with 75% to 85% found just once. Sequencing was done on a sample of PBMCs. The receptors stem from a woman aged 40 to 50 in good health. Some clones in this sample may be carry-over from other donors' samples.

The CDR3, as DNA: TGTGCCAGCAGCCCCATACAGGGGTTGTTTTTT. It translates to CASSPIQGLFF. The chain combines TRBV2 with TRBJ1-4, with 7 bases fitting TRBD1. This CDR3 comprises 11 residues. Looked up from germline, CDR1 is SNHLY and CDR2 is FYNNEI. The junction had 7 bases not matched to a gene; V was cut back by 6 bases and J by 15 bases.

The V call is TRBV28, the J call TRBJ1-5, with D unclear. Trimming left V 3 bases short and J 7 bases short, with 16 bases between. The CDR3 is 15 residues long. In germline, CDR1 is MDHEN, CDR2 SYDVKM. The CDR3 sequence: CASSFEWGGGQPQHF. In DNA, the CDR3 is TGTGCCAGCAGTTTTGAGTGGGGAGGAGGACAGCCCCAGCATTTT.

The rearrangement uses TRBV14 and TRBJ2-1, with 8 bases identical to TRBD2. This CDR3 is 13 amino acids long. The J segment lost 4 bases and the V segment lost 5 bases, leaving 1 base of the junction unmatched. Germline V gene lookup returns CDR1 SGHDN and CDR2 FVKESK. In DNA form, the CDR3 reads TGTGCCAGCAGCAGCGGGAGTTACAATGAGCAGTTCTTC. This gives the protein CASSSGSYNEQFF.